This T cell receptor beta chain derives from a study of T cells after yellow fever vaccination. With regard to this clonotype: The antigen is undetermined.

Broader study findings: It was a small share of clonotypes that appeared in both CD4 and CD8 compartments. The secondary response peaked faster, at day 5 versus 15, but was weaker. Post-booster reappearance was seen for most primary-vaccination clones (96% CD4, roughly 88% CD8).

A 5'RACE template-switching step, the method used to make TCR cDNA, added a universal primer site and UMIs. One entry per CDR3 protein results from TCRdb running MiXCR on the 5' RACE reads. The table lists 500,000 to 650,000 distinct CDR3 sequences, 17% of them singletons. Per germline, CDR1 GTSNPN and CDR2 SVGIG (reference sequence). The germline V and J ends were trimmed by 5 bases and 5 bases, with 12 bases remaining between them. The CDR3 totals 12 residues. This sequence joins TRBV30 and TRBJ2-5; D possibly corresponds to TRBD2 (6 bases). Sequences were derived from PBMCs, sampled about 5 days after the first yellow fever vaccination. This clonotype was obtained from a man aged 18 to 35 who received the YFV17D yellow fever vaccine. The CDR3 sequence is CAWGGAGETQYF. The CDR3 coding sequence is TGTGCCTGGGGAGGGGCGGGGGAGACCCAGTACTTC.